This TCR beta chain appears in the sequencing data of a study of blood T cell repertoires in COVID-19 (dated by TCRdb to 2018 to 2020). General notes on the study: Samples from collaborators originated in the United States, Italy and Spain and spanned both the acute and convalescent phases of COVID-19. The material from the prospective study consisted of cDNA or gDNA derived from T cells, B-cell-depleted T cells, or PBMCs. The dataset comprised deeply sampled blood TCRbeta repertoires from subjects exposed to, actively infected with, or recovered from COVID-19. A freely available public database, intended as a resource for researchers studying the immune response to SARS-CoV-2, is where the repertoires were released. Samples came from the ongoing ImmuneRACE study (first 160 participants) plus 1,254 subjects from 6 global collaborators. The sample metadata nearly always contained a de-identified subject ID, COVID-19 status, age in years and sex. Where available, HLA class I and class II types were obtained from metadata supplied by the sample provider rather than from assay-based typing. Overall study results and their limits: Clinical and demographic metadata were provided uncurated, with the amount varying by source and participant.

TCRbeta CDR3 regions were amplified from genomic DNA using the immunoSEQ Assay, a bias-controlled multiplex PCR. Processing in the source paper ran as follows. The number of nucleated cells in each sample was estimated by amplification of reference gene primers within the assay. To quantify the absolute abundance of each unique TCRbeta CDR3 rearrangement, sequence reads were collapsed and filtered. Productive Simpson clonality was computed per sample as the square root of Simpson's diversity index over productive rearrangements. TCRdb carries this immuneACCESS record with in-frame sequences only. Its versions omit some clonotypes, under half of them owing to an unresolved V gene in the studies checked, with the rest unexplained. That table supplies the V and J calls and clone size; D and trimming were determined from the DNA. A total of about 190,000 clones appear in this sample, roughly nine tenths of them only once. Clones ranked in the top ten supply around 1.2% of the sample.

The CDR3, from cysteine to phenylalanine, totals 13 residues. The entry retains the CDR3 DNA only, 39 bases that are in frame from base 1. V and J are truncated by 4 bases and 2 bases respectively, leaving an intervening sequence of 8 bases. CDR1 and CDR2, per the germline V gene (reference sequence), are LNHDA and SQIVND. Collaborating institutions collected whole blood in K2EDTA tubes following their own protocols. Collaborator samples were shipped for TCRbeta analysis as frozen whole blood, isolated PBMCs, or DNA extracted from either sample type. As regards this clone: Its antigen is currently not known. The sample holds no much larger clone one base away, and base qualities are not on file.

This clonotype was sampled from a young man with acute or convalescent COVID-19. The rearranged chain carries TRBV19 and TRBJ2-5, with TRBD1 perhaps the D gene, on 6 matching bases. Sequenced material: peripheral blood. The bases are TGTGCCAGTAGTAGGGGACATCAAGAGACCCAGTACTTC. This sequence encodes CASSRGHQETQYF.